Here is one T cell receptor (beta chain) with its context. This receptor's antigen is unknown. No base qualities exist here, and no much larger clone lies one base off it. The 35 to 40 donors, aged about 6 to 100 years, were systemically healthy Caucasian individuals from Russia. Each donor gave approximately 10 milliliters of peripheral blood, collected into EDTA-treated Vacutainer tubes. Ficoll-Paque density-gradient centrifugation was used to isolate PBMCs, with at least 7 million per sample. Total RNA, at least 5 micrograms per sample, was extracted from PBMCs with Trizol reagent. For every donor, an aliquot of PBMCs went through flow cytometry to measure the percentages of naive CD45RAhigh/CD27high T cells. This sample is drawn from a study of blood T cells in healthy people across ages (dated by TCRdb to the mid-2010s). For context, the study as a whole: In model experiments, template switching captured roughly one uniquely barcoded TCR beta cDNA molecule for every two T cells. The study measured age-related changes in TCR beta repertoire diversity using deep sequencing normalized with unique cDNA molecular identifiers. The donors were split into four age groups: young (average 16 years), middle-aged (about 40), aged (roughly 68) and long-lived (approximately 89). To avoid experimental bias, donors of different ages were spread randomly across the sequencing lanes. The study analyzed two additional independent replicas of 1 million unique cDNA reads from the same blood draw for two donors, one aged 18 to 30 and one aged 80 or older. What the study reported, not specific to this receptor: Observed TCR beta diversity correlated strongly with the percentage of naive T cells measured by flow cytometry. Observed TCR beta diversity per million T cells fell roughly linearly with age, and a significant reduction was already apparent by age around 36. Conclusive comparison of naive and antigen-experienced compartments was prevented by the profiling of bulk unsorted PBMCs. Estimates of total diversity based on one million sequenced T cells were regarded as lower bounds and as underestimates. The long-lived group showed more naive CD4+ T cells, fewer expanded clones and increased TCR diversity than the aged group, suggesting age selection. Because donor CMV infection status was unknown, age-related changes in expanded clonotypes were potentially confounded.

The library was prepared using 5' RACE. The instrument given in TCRdb is Illumina HiSeq 2500. A second PCR of about 7 to 12 cycles was performed with a sample-barcoded 5' primer and a J-beta primer mix. A template-switch 5' adaptor carrying 12 random nucleotides introduced a unique molecular identifier onto each TCR beta cDNA molecule. At least 2.5 million CDR3-containing paired-end reads were obtained from each sample. First-strand cDNA synthesis was performed from all RNA using the Mint cDNA synthesis kit, with priming by a TRBC-specific oligonucleotide. After uracil-DNA glycosylase treatment, a first 18-cycle PCR used universal primers M1SS and BC2_uni_R on all cDNA. As for how the authors treated the data: Normalization of each sample was performed by random selection of 1 million high-quality reads, each carrying a distinct molecular identifier. Instead of being binned into consensus sequences, reads with shared molecular identifiers were discarded. MiTCR, with a Q25 quality threshold and the strictest error-elimination algorithm, was used for CDR3 identification, clonotype clustering and error correction. A nonparametric unseen species model with Euler transformation was used to estimate lower-bound total TCR beta diversity. TCRdb passed the public sequencing reads through fastp at Q25 and MiXCR, retaining productive beta sequences. Records with the same CDR3 protein are collapsed into one entry carrying the most frequent genes and DNA. The V and J calls, along with clone size, are taken from TCRdb and not from the paper's own processing. In this sample the table shows about 1.8 million distinct CDR3 sequences, about 50% of which occur a single time. Less than 2.5% of the sample goes to the ten largest clones.

Taken from the germline V gene, the CDR1 and CDR2 loops are MGHRA and YSYEKL. V loses 0 bases of germline sequence and J loses 3 bases, and the interval between the two ends is 12 bases. The CDR3, cysteine through phenylalanine, is 16 amino acids long. Of the read, only the CDR3 DNA is kept; its 48 bases are in frame from base 1. The source material was blood. The TCR sequence derives from a woman between 35 and 50 years old in good health. Recombination joined TRBV4-1 with TRBJ2-1; TRBD1 is perhaps the D gene, given 6 matching bases. CDR3 protein: CASSQEYGGYYNEQFF. The sequenced DNA is TGCGCCAGCAGCCAAGAATATGGGGGCTACTACAATGAGCAGTTCTTC.